The clone carrying this T cell receptor (beta chain) is a singleton in its sample. Its antigen is not identified. CD8+ and CD4+ T cells were negatively isolated; TEMRA cells were FACS-enriched. When the RNA was reverse transcribed, random hexamers were used with an input of about 0.5 to 1 ug. The method of amplification for TCR beta CDR3 was immunoSEQ multiplex PCR, covering 54 Vbeta and 13 Jbeta. Using its own MiXCR run on the immunoSEQ multiplex PCR reads, TCRdb lists one record per CDR3 protein. This table holds about 89,000 distinct CDR3 sequences, just under 95% found once. This entry is derived from a study of CD8 T cells in Susac syndrome. Notes on the study in general: As the study acknowledged, the number of individuals in its TCR sequencing and HLA analysis was relatively small.

Germline lookup yields CDR1 SQVTM and CDR2 ANQGSEA. This CDR3 comprises 16 residues. The junction had 9 bases not matched to a gene; V was cut back by 1 base and J by 6 bases. The sequence derives from a human donor in good health. The sequencing sample was made of CD8+ T cells from PBMCs. The V call is TRBV29-1, the J call TRBJ2-1; 10 nucleotides match TRBD1. The CDR3 nucleotides read TGCAGCGTTGAAGGAGGGGGGACAGGGGAGGGCAATGAGCAGTTCTTC. As protein: CSVEGGGTGEGNEQFF.